This record looks at one T cell receptor (beta chain) sequence and its context. The sample is drawn from a study of CD8+ T cells in alopecia areata. V lost 8 bases and J lost 1; bases outside the gene matches: 7. The germline CDR1 and CDR2 sequences are GTSNPN and SVGIG (reference sequence). The CDR3 is 13 residues long. Reverse transcription of extracted RNA yielded cDNA, which provided the sequencing template. The method was immunoSEQ multiplex PCR; TCRdb's version includes in-frame clones alone and lacks a portion of them. The data contain about 180,000 clones, 63% of them singletons. Material: CD4+ T cells sorted from blood, obtained at week 0. The sequence was obtained from a human donor with alopecia areata. This chain joins TRBV30 and TRBJ1-1; 7 positions match TRBD1. CDR3 in amino acids: CAASGQSNTEAFF. DNA for the CDR3: TGTGCCGCCTCGGGACAGTCGAACACTGAAGCTTTCTTT.